This T cell receptor (beta chain) was retrieved from a study of memory CD4+ T cells and cytomegalovirus serostatus. Study background: This sample comes from healthy Belgian adults, eight or nine CMV seropositive, 24 seronegative.

Trimming at V came to 5 bases and at J to 7 bases, leaving 6 bases not matched to a gene. The germline V gene encodes CDR1 SNHLY and CDR2 FYNNEI. The CDR3 totals 15 residues. The sort gate was single viable CD3+CD4+CD8-CD45RO+ cells for memory CD4+ T cells. After thawing, CD4+ T cells were positively selected. Study-wide results and caveats: CD4+ memory repertoires contained about 40% of the 164 reported CMV TCRbeta sequences. Suggested: most of the CMV-linked TCR signature lies in CD4+ memory cells.

Produced via immunoSEQ multiplex PCR; TCRdb's table is partial and in-frame only. The sample holds fewer than 40,000 clones, around three quarters seen once. A note on this clone: Its antigen is unknown.

This chain uses TRBV2 with TRBJ1-4; 11 positions agree with TRBD1. Sequenced sample: memory CD4+ T cells from blood. This clonotype originated in an adult in good health and CMV-seropositive. DNA of the CDR3: TGTGCCAGCAGTCAAACCGGGACAGGGGGTGAAAAACTGTTTTTT. Translation: CASSQTGTGGEKLFF.